Reported below is one T cell receptor (beta chain). The antigen is undetermined. The sample originates from a study of CXCR3-negative and CXCR3-positive naive CD8 T cells. Study information: Total TRB output reached about 130 million reads, about 1.5 +/- 0.3 million per library. Study-wide findings and caveats: Most assays were run on fresh PBMCs (CXCR3 expression partially decreased after cryopreservation). Both naive subsets had comparably high diversity; memory CD8+ cells much lower.

With UMI labels, 5' RACE was used to prepare the TRB cDNA libraries. TCRdb reprocessed the 5' RACE reads, keeping one entry per CDR3 protein, no DNA. Its table records roughly 39,000 distinct CDR3 sequences. The sequence came from a human donor in good health. Some clones in this sample may be carry-over from other donors' samples. Sequenced material: memory CD8+ T cells from blood.

This CDR3 reads CASSLTGDRGTGGFIQYF. The chain is built from TRBV7-8 and TRBJ2-4; TCRdb's D gene call, TRBD1, goes unchecked for lack of DNA. In germline, CDR1 is SGHVS, CDR2 FQNEAQ. This CDR3 is 18 amino acids long.